Listed here is a single T cell receptor beta chain. Its antigen is undetermined. The data belong to a study of cytomegalovirus exposure and HLA in healthy donors. About the research overall: The 110 or so validation repertoires used a platform that matched the one used for the approximately 700 first-cohort repertoires, as a later analysis reported. Study-level findings and limits: In vitro confirmation showed three CMV-associated chains to be CMV antigen specific.

Germline CDR1 reads MGHRA; CDR2 reads YSYEKL. The V end was cut by 4 bases, the J end by 5 bases, with 19 bases between. This CDR3 has 16 residues. Profiled with immunoSEQ multiplex PCR; TCRdb holds only in-frame clones, not every one. Of under 200,000 clones detected, 70% to 90% appear once; the ten largest clones hold about 6%. The source material was PBMCs. The source of this sequence is a woman aged 25 to 39 in good health and CMV-seronegative. This chain connects TRBV4-1 to TRBJ2-3; D unclear. The CDR3 spells CASSLYSQNDQDTQYF. In DNA form, the CDR3 reads TGCGCCAGCAGCCTTTACAGTCAGAATGATCAAGATACGCAGTATTTT.